These T cell receptor beta chains were read from a single sample in a study of control samples from healthy donors and cancer patients. Using immunoSEQ multiplex PCR, the repertoire was profiled, and TCRdb retains in-frame clones only, with some absent. The data hold 200,000 to 250,000 clones, with roughly 94% observed a single time. Input material: blood. These TCRs come from a man aged 45-60 years in good health. The CDR3 runs from the conserved cysteine through the conserved F or W. Fields, in order: clone size, J gene, D gene, V gene, CDR3 DNA, CDR3 protein. D genes are given only for firm matches. Not every row has a clone size; where given, it reads once, few, many or a size class.

once TRBJ1-1 NA TRBV19 TGTGCCAGTAGTTTGCAGGGGATGGGGAACACTGAAGCTTTCTTT CASSLQGMGNTEAFF
once TRBJ1-1 NA TRBV3-1/TRBV3-2 TGTGCCAGCAGCCAAGGTCGCAGGGTGCGGACTGAAGCTTTCTTT CASSQGRRVRTEAFF
NA TRBJ2-1 NA TRBV27 TGTGCCAGCCGCGGGACACATTTAGGCTCCTACAATGAGCAGTTCTTC CASRGTHLGSYNEQFF
NA TRBJ1-5 TRBD1 TRBV10-2 TGCGCCAGCAGGGAGACAGGGCAAGATCAGCCCCAGCATTTT CASRETGQDQPQHF
NA TRBJ1-2 NA TRBV28 TGTGCCAGCAGTACAACCCGGGACTCTCACAGCTATGGCTACACCTTC CASSTTRDSHSYGYTF
NA TRBJ1-1 TRBD1 TRBV5-6 TGTGCCAGCAGCTTAGTGACAGGGGTCACTGAAGCTTTCTTT CASSLVTGVTEAFF
NA TRBJ1-2 NA TRBV29-1 TGCAGCGCCTTCGAATACTATGGCTACACCTTC CSAFEYYGYTF
NA TRBJ2-5 NA TRBV11-2 TGTGCCAGCAGCTTAGCGATGGAGACCCAGTACTTC CASSLAMETQYF
NA TRBJ2-3 TRBD2 TRBV10-3 TGTGCCATCAGTGATCGGACGGCGGGGGACACAGATACGCAGTATTTT CAISDRTAGDTDTQYF
NA TRBJ2-5 NA TRBV5-1 TGCGCCAGCAGCGCACAGGGAATGGGGGAGACCCAGTACTTC CASSAQGMGETQYF
NA TRBJ1-4 NA TRBV5-1 TGCGCCAGCAGCATCTATACTGGGGAAAAACTGTTTTTT CASSIYTGEKLFF
NA TRBJ1-1 TRBD1 TRBV11-2 TGTGCCAGCAGCCCACTAAGGGACAGATTTAACACTGAAGCTTTCTTT CASSPLRDRFNTEAFF
NA TRBJ2-6 TRBD2 TRBV6-5 TGTGCCAGGGGGGGAGGGTCTGGGGCCAACGTCCTGACTTTC CARGGGSGANVLTF
NA TRBJ2-5 NA TRBV7-7 TGTGCTAGCAGCTTAGATTCCCAAGAGACCCAGTACTTC CASSLDSQETQYF
NA TRBJ2-1 NA TRBV4-2 TGTGCCAGCAGCCCAAGCCTCAATGAGCAGTTCTTC CASSPSLNEQFF
once TRBJ1-1 TRBD1 TRBV6-5 TGTGCCAGCAGTTACGGGTCCCCAGGGGGGGACACTGAAGCTTTCTTT CASSYGSPGGDTEAFF
NA TRBJ2-5 NA TRBV6-6 TGTGCCACTGGGACACCACACCAAGAGACCCAGTACTTC CATGTPHQETQYF
NA TRBJ2-3 NA TRBV28 TGTGCCAGCAGTGGAGGGGGTTTCTCGACCTTCACAGATACGCAGTATTTT CASSGGGFSTFTDTQYF
NA TRBJ1-1 NA TRBV12-3/TRBV12-4 TGTGCCAGCACTTCCCTCTCCAGCCATGAAGCTTTCTTT CASTSLSSHEAFF
NA TRBJ2-1 TRBD1 TRBV9 TGTGCCAGCAGCGTATCCGACAGGGAAGGCGGCAATGAGCAGTTCTTC CASSVSDREGGNEQFF
NA TRBJ2-7 NA TRBV7-8 TGTGCCAGCAGCTTACGGGGGCAGGGCGAGCAGTACTTC CASSLRGQGEQYF
NA TRBJ2-7 NA TRBV5-5 TGTGCCAGCAGCTTGGGATGGGGGACGATCCCCTCCTACGAGCAGTACTTC CASSLGWGTIPSYEQYF
NA TRBJ1-2 TRBD1 TRBV19 TGTGCCAGTAGTATAGATCCCAGGACAGGGTACTATGGCTACACCTTC CASSIDPRTGYYGYTF
few TRBJ1-1 TRBD1 TRBV10-3 TGTGCCATCAGCCCGGGACAGGGGGCAGGCACTGAAGCTTTCTTT CAISPGQGAGTEAFF
NA TRBJ1-2 TRBD1 TRBV5-8 TGTGCCAGCAGCTTGGGGGACAGCTATGGCTACACCTTC CASSLGDSYGYTF
NA TRBJ1-2 NA TRBV10-2 TGCGCCAGCAGTTCCACGGGGGACCACTATGGCTACACCTTC CASSSTGDHYGYTF
NA TRBJ1-2 NA TRBV7-2 TGTGCCAGCAGCAAACACCCCGGAGCTAACTATGGCTACACCTTC CASSKHPGANYGYTF
NA TRBJ1-1 TRBD1 TRBV10-2 TGCGCCAGCACCCGGGACAGCATGAACACTGAAGCTTTCTTT CASTRDSMNTEAFF
NA TRBJ2-2 TRBD2 TRBV5-4 TGTGCCAGCAGTCTCGGTAAAGCGGGGGTATCGAACACCGGGGAGCTGTTTTTT CASSLGKAGVSNTGELFF
NA TRBJ2-3 NA TRBV2 TGTGCCAGCAGTGCCCCGGGCCTCGGGACCCTCACAGATACGCAGTATTTT CASSAPGLGTLTDTQYF
NA TRBJ1-1 TRBD1 TRBV4-1 TGCGCCAGCAGCACACAGGGGGGCACTGAAGCTTTCTTT CASSTQGGTEAFF
NA TRBJ1-5 NA TRBV1 TGCACCAGCAGCCTGGGCAGGGGGTACAAAGGTCAGCCCCAGCATTTT CTSSLGRGYKGQPQHF
NA TRBJ1-2 NA TRBV18 TGTGCCAGCTCCCCCGCCGGGACGGTACTTGGCTACACCTTC CASSPAGTVLGYTF
NA TRBJ1-2 NA TRBV6-5 TGTGCCAGCAGCCCCCGAGGTAGTAACTATGGCTACACCTTC CASSPRGSNYGYTF
NA TRBJ2-2 TRBD2 TRBV19 TGTGCCAGTAGCCCGACTAGCGGGGGGCCCACCGGGGAGCTGTTTTTT CASSPTSGGPTGELFF
NA TRBJ1-2 NA TRBV19 TGTGCCAGTAGTATTGATTCGGCAGTGATCTATGGCTACACCTTC CASSIDSAVIYGYTF
NA TRBJ2-1 TRBD2 TRBV5-1 TGCGCCAGCAGCTTGGAGACTAGCGGGGGGTTCGATGAGCAGTTCTTC CASSLETSGGFDEQFF
NA TRBJ2-5 NA TRBV5-1 TGCGCCAGCAGATCTGGGCAGCAAGAGACCCAGTACTTC CASRSGQQETQYF
NA TRBJ1-2 NA TRBV19 TGTGCCAGTAGTATGCCAGGGAACTATGGCTACACCTTC CASSMPGNYGYTF
NA TRBJ1-5 TRBD1 TRBV6-5 TGTGCCAGTAGCCGGGACAGAAATAGCAATCAGCCCCAGCATTTT CASSRDRNSNQPQHF
NA TRBJ1-6 NA TRBV5-1 TGCGCCAGCAGCTTGGACCGGACAGAAAATAATTCACCCCTCCACTTT CASSLDRTENNSPLHF
NA TRBJ2-2 TRBD1 TRBV5-1 TGCGCCAGCAGCTGGAGGACAGGGGGCGCGGCCGGGGAGCTGTTTTTT CASSWRTGGAAGELFF
NA TRBJ1-6 NA TRBV6-5 TGTGCCAGCAGTTGGCGAAGGGACACCCATAATTCACCCCTCCACTTT CASSWRRDTHNSPLHF
NA TRBJ2-5 NA TRBV3-1/TRBV3-2 TGTGCCAGCAGCCAGAGAGAGACCCAGTACTTC CASSQRETQYF
NA TRBJ1-2 NA TRBV15 TGTGCCACCAGCAGAGAGGCGGAGGGGATGAACTATGGCTACACCTTC CATSREAEGMNYGYTF
once TRBJ1-6 NA TRBV6-5 TGTGCAGCGGCAGGTACAACCAATTCACCCCTCCACTTT CAAAGTTNSPLHF
NA TRBJ2-5 TRBD1 TRBV7-2 TGTGCCAGCAGCAGGGACAGGCAAGAGACCCAGTACTTC CASSRDRQETQYF
once TRBJ2-1 NA TRBV28 TGTGCCAGCAGTCCTGACGTCGGAGTAGAAAATGAGCAGTTCTTC CASSPDVGVENEQFF
NA TRBJ1-4 NA TRBV6-2/TRBV6-3 TGTGCCAGCAGTTACGGGCCAGGGGAGGAAAAACTGTTTTTT CASSYGPGEEKLFF
NA TRBJ2-2 TRBD2 TRBV10-1 TGCGCCAGCAGCTCGACTAGCGACACCGGGGAGCTGTTTTTT CASSSTSDTGELFF
NA TRBJ1-2 NA TRBV29-1 TGCAGCGGACTCCACGCAGGTGCCTATGGCTACACCTTC CSGLHAGAYGYTF
NA TRBJ1-5 NA TRBV5-4 TGTGCCAGCAGCTCTGGCGGGAGGGCTAATCAGCCCCAGCATTTT CASSSGGRANQPQHF